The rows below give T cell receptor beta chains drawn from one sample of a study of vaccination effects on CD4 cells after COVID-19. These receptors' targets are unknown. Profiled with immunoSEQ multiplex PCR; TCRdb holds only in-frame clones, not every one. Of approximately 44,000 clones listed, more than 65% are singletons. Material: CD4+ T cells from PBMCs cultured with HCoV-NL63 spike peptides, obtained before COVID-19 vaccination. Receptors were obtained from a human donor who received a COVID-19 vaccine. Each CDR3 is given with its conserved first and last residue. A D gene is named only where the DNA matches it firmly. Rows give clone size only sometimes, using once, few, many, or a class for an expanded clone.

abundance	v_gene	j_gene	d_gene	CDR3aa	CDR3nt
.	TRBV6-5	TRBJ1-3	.	CASSSGTYGTGNTIYF	TGTGCCAGCAGTTCGGGGACGTATGGTACTGGAAACACCATATATTTT
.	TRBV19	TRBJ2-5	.	CASSIRFSGNQETQYF	TGTGCCAGTAGTATACGGTTTAGCGGAAACCAAGAGACCCAGTACTTC
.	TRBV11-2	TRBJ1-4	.	CASSLGASATNEKLFF	TGTGCCAGCAGCTTAGGGGCCAGCGCAACTAATGAAAAACTGTTTTTT
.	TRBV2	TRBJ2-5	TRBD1	CASSGQGIEQETQYF	TGTGCCAGCAGTGGACAGGGGATAGAGCAAGAGACCCAGTACTTC
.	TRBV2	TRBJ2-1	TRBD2	CASSERGGQFF	TGTGCCAGCAGTGAGCGGGGGGGGCAGTTCTTC
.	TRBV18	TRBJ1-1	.	CASSRSGTLTEAFF	TGTGCCAGCTCCCGCTCTGGGACCCTCACTGAAGCTTTCTTT
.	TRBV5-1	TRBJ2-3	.	CASSGHPGSDTQYF	TGCGCCAGCAGCGGACACCCAGGGTCAGATACGCAGTATTTT
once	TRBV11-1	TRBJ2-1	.	CASSKYRDALNEQFF	TGTGCCAGCAGCAAATACCGGGACGCCCTCAATGAGCAGTTCTTC
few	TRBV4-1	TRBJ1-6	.	CASSQRNSPLHF	TGCGCCAGCAGCCAGCGAAATTCACCCCTCCACTTT
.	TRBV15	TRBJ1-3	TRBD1	CATNSPGQLISGNTIYF	TGTGCCACCAACTCCCCGGGACAGCTTATCTCTGGAAACACCATATATTTT
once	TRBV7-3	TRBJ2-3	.	CASSLLSASTDTQYF	TGTGCCAGCAGCTTACTCTCTGCAAGCACAGATACGCAGTATTTT
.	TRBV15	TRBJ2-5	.	CATSRDLGTKETQYF	TGTGCCACCAGCAGAGATCTAGGGACGAAAGAGACCCAGTACTTC
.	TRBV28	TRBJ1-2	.	CALRGASYGYTF	TGTGCCTTAAGGGGGGCTAGCTATGGCTACACCTTC
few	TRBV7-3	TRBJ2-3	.	CASSMLGGDTQYF	TGTGCCAGCAGCATGCTAGGGGGAGATACGCAGTATTTT
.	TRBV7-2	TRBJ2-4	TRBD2	CASSPTGGSEHIQYF	TGTGCCAGCAGCCCGACGGGAGGCAGCGAACACATTCAGTACTTC
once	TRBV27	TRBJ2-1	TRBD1	CASSLTGGYTYNEQFF	TGTGCCAGCAGTTTAACAGGGGGCTATACCTACAATGAGCAGTTCTTC
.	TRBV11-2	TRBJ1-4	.	CASSLVPATNEKLFF	TGTGCCAGCAGCTTAGTTCCCGCAACTAATGAAAAACTGTTTTTT
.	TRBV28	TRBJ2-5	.	CASRLLPRETQYF	TGTGCCAGCAGATTATTGCCAAGAGAGACCCAGTACTTC
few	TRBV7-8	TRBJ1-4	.	CASSLVYQIDNEKLFF	TGTGCCAGCAGCTTAGTTTATCAGATAGATAATGAAAAACTGTTTTTT
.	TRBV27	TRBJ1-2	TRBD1	CASRSDRRYGYTF	TGTGCCAGCAGGTCGGACAGGAGGTATGGCTACACCTTC
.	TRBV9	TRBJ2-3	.	CASSARQVSTDTQYF	TGTGCCAGCAGCGCACGACAGGTTAGCACAGATACGCAGTATTTT
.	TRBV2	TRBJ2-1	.	CASSVFFEQFF	TGTGCCAGCAGTGTTTTTTTTGAGCAGTTCTTC
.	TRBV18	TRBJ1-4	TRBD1	CASSPSQGVTNEKLFF	TGTGCCAGCTCACCATCACAGGGGGTAACTAATGAAAAACTGTTTTTT
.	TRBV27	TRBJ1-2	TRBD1	CASSPFTGEGGYTF	TGTGCCAGCAGTCCCTTTACAGGGGAGGGGGGCTACACCTTC
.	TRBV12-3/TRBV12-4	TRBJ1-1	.	CASSPRHTEAFF	TGTGCCAGCAGCCCTAGACACACTGAAGCTTTCTTT
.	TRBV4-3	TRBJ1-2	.	CASSLTQGPNYGYTF	TGCGCCAGCAGCCTTACACAGGGCCCCAACTATGGCTACACCTTC
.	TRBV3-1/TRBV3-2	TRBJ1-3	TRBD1	CASSKLGTGKGNTIYF	TGTGCCAGCAGCAAACTCGGGACAGGGAAAGGAAACACCATATATTTT
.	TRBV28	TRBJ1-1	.	CASSFILNTEAFF	TGTGCCAGCAGTTTCATCTTGAACACCGAAGCTTTCTTT
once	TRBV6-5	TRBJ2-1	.	CASSEQDFWGEQFF	TGTGCCAGCAGCGAGCAGGACTTCTGGGGGGAGCAGTTCTTC
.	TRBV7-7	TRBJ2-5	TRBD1	CASSLQTGAQETQYF	TGTGCCAGCAGCTTACAGACAGGGGCGCAAGAGACCCAGTACTTC
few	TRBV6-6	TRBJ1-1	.	CASRLSGQNTEAFF	TGTGCCAGCAGATTATCGGGCCAGAACACTGAAGCTTTCTTT
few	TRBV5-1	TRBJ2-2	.	CASSLLSTGELFF	TGCGCCAGCAGCTTGCTATCCACCGGGGAGCTGTTTTTT
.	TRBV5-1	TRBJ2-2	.	CASSLDPPPSPNTGELFF	TGCGCCAGCAGCTTGGACCCCCCGCCCTCGCCGAACACCGGGGAGCTGTTTTTT
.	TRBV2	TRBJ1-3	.	CASRFRAEGPGNTIYF	TGTGCCAGCAGATTCCGAGCGGAGGGCCCTGGAAACACCATATATTTT
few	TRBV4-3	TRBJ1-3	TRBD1	CASSRDRAAGNTIYF	TGCGCCAGCAGCCGAGACAGGGCGGCTGGAAACACCATATATTTT
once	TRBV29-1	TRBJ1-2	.	CSVEGDRGYGYTF	TGCAGCGTTGAAGGGGATAGGGGATATGGCTACACCTTC
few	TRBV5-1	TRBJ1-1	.	CASSLSGRGNTEAFF	TGCGCCAGCAGCTTAAGTGGCAGGGGGAACACTGAAGCTTTCTTT
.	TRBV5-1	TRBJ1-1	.	CASRSDGNTEAFF	TGCGCCAGCAGGTCGGACGGTAACACTGAAGCTTTCTTT
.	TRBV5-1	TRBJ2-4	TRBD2	CASSAGPGTSDFLRNIQYF	TGCGCCAGCAGCGCAGGTCCCGGGACTAGCGACTTTTTGAGAAACATTCAGTACTTC
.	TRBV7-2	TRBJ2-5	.	CASSGGRGGTETQYF	TGTGCCAGCAGCGGGGGCCGGGGAGGGACGGAGACCCAGTACTTC
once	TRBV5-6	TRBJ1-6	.	CASSRNSNSPLHF	TGTGCCAGCAGCCGTAACAGCAATTCACCCCTCCACTTT
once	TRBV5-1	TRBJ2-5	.	CASSLEDFDRPQETQYF	TGCGCCAGCAGCTTGGAAGACTTCGACAGGCCCCAAGAGACCCAGTACTTC
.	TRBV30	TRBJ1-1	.	CAWSPGGATEKAFF	TGTGCCTGGAGCCCTGGAGGGGCCACGGAGAAAGCTTTCTTT
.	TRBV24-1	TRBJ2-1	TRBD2	CATSDPLAGGFDEQFF	TGTGCCACCAGTGATCCTCTAGCGGGGGGGTTCGATGAGCAGTTCTTC
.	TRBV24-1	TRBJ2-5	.	CATSLSDPLTGETQYF	TGTGCCACCAGTTTGAGCGATCCCCTGACGGGGGAGACCCAGTACTTC
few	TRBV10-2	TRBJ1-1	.	CASTPGENTEAFF	TGCGCCAGCACCCCGGGGGAGAACACTGAAGCTTTCTTT
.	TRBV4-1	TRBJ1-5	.	CASSQEGRVAEQPQHF	TGCGCCAGCAGCCAAGAGGGACGGGTCGCTGAACAGCCCCAGCATTTT
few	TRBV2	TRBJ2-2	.	CASSESRSGELFF	TGTGCCAGCAGTGAATCCAGATCCGGGGAGCTGTTTTTT
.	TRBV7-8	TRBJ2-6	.	CASSSRPPGANVLTF	TGTGCCAGCAGCTCCCGACCCCCTGGGGCCAACGTCCTGACTTTC
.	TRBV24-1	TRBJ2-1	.	CATSTPEGLSYNEQFF	TGTGCCACCAGTACCCCGGAGGGACTGAGCTACAATGAGCAGTTCTTC
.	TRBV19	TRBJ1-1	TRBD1	CASSSRTGDTEAFF	TGTGCCAGTAGTAGTCGGACAGGGGACACTGAAGCTTTCTTT
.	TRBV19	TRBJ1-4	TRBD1	CASSGQGGNEKLFF	TGTGCCAGTAGTGGACAGGGCGGTAATGAAAAACTGTTTTTT
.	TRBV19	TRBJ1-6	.	CASSIAGYNSPLHF	TGTGCCAGTAGTATAGCAGGCTATAATTCACCCCTCCACTTT
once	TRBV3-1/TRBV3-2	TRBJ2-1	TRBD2	CASRQQRTSGGYEQFF	TGTGCCAGCAGACAACAAAGGACTAGCGGGGGGTATGAGCAGTTCTTC